The 5 T cell receptor beta chains below come from one sample, sequenced in a study of cytomegalovirus exposure and HLA in healthy donors. The PCR made use of 60 Vbeta and 13 Jbeta primers. Some clones are missing from TCRdb's copy, which holds only in-frame ones; the method was immunoSEQ multiplex PCR. Among about 190,000 clones listed, roughly 79% were seen once. The sequenced sample consisted of PBMCs. The receptors stem from a woman aged 18-35 years in good health and CMV-seronegative.

The rearrangement links TRBV7-6 to TRBJ2-1; the match to TRBD2 covers 8 bases. This CDR3 comprises 16 residues. Germline V gives CDR1 SGHVS, CDR2 FNYEAQ. After removal of 0 bases from V and 5 bases from J, the junction contained 6 bases not matched to a gene. The CDR3 spells CASSLAGLEGNNEQFF. The CDR3 nucleotides are TGTGCCAGCAGCTTAGCGGGACTAGAGGGTAACAATGAGCAGTTCTTC.

The rearrangement joins TRBV19 to TRBJ2-7; perhaps TRBD1 as D (6 bases). The germline V gene has CDR1 LNHDA and CDR2 SQIVND (reference sequence). V was clipped by 5 bases and J by 4 bases, with 15 bases between them. The CDR3 spans 14 residues. The CDR3: CASSPRGGTYEQYF. The CDR3 DNA follows: TGTGCCAGTAGTCCCAGGGGCGGAACTTACGAGCAGTACTTC.

The chain carries TRBV15 and TRBJ1-3, with D possibly TRBD1 on 6 matching bases. CDR1 is LNHNV, CDR2 YYDKDF, per germline (reference sequence). This CDR3 is 14 amino acids long. Trimming stripped 2 bases from V and 7 bases from J, with 12 bases between. The CDR3 loop reads CATSRNRDSNTIYF. Written as DNA, the CDR3 is TGTGCCACCAGCAGAAACAGGGATAGCAACACCATATATTTT.

The chain is built from TRBV27 and TRBJ2-2; 8 positions match TRBD1. There are 14 residues in the CDR3. V lost 6 bases and J lost 5; bases outside the gene matches: 5. Germline assignment: CDR1 MNHEY and CDR2 SMNVEV (reference sequence). The CDR3 nucleotides are TGTGCCAGCAGACTGACAGGGGATACCGGGGAGCTGTTTTTT. Translated, it gives CASRLTGDTGELFF.

This sequence joins TRBV18 and TRBJ1-6; 9 nucleotides match TRBD1. With V trimmed by 3 bases and J by 6 bases, 6 bases remained unmatched. The CDR3 runs 16 residues. CDR1 and CDR2 from the germline V gene are KGHSH and LQKENI. The CDR3 sequence is CASSPDRDRANSPLHF. DNA of the CDR3: TGTGCCAGCTCACCGGACCGGGACAGGGCTAATTCACCCCTCCACTTT.